This TCR beta chain was found in a study of T cells expressing NK-cell markers (dated by TCRdb to the early 2020s). Background for the entire study: In sorted CD3+CD56+NKG2C+, CD3+CD56+NKG2C- and CD3+CD56-NKG2C+ T-cell subsets from about eight donors, TCR beta-chain repertoires were profiled. Of the eight sequenced donors, seven were found to be HCMV-seropositive and one was found to be HCMV-seronegative. The study sequenced eight donors, all healthy volunteers chosen at random: three men and five women. Libraries were sequenced as 2 x 150 bp reads on Illumina HiSeq 2000/2500, MiSeq or NextSeq.

Study-wide conclusions, independent of this receptor: Those dominant clonotypes were again the most abundant among CD3+CD56-NKG2C+ cells in a few donors, at about 28.3-60.1%. For 5 or 6 donors, the dominant CD3+CD56+NKG2C+ clonotypes were among the top 10 CD8+ clonotypes and accounted for about 1.0-7.5% of CD8+ T cells. Whether the expanded NKG2C-expressing T cell clones were specific for HCMV antigens was left unclear.

A word on this clonotype: Its cognate antigen has yet to be identified.

The sequencing machine was an Illumina HiSeq 2000. 5'RACE template switching, by which a universal primer site and unique molecular identifiers were added, was used to make TCR beta cDNA libraries. Priming for cDNA synthesis came from the TCR beta constant segment, and two successive PCR amplification steps followed. Processing in the source paper ran as follows. MIGEC handled demultiplexing of the reads and grouping by UMI, while MiTCR was used to assemble and quantify clonotypes. To exclude erroneous sequences, only TCR cDNA sequences supported by at least two reads were retained. The tcR package was used for downstream repertoire analysis, and clonotypes were matched between fractions using CDR3 nucleotide sequence together with V segment. VDJmatch was used to annotate antigen specificity against VDJdb, with one amino acid substitution in CDR3 allowed. After TCRdb reprocessed the reads, each CDR3 protein sequence was kept as one row, without DNA. These V and J calls originate from TCRdb's pipeline instead of the authors' own analysis. This sample's table carries approximately 550,000 distinct CDR3 sequences. In total, the top ten clones hold 3.5% to 4.5% of the sample.

For CDR1 and CDR2, the germline V gene lists SGDLS and YYNGEE. The CDR3 goes from the cysteine to the phenylalanine over 18 residues. No DNA has been recorded. A commercial ELISA kit detecting HCMV-specific IgG in serum was used to determine HCMV serostatus. Ficoll density gradient centrifugation was used to isolate peripheral blood mononuclear cells from blood. The chain links TRBV9 with TRBJ2-1; absent DNA, TCRdb's TRBD1 call cannot be checked. Sample: blood T cells: a sorted CD56 or NKG2C T cell subset, CD4+ or CD8+ T cells, or bulk PBMC T cells (not recorded which). The TCR originated in a man between 18 and 35 years old in good health. Donor details come from another sample of the same person, matched by shared clones. CDR3 protein: CASSFSPEGDGSYNEQFF.